There are many counts of the clone carrying this T cell receptor (beta chain). Amplified material comprised TCR beta CDR3 regions derived from RNA transcripts. Investigators did first-round RT-PCR with HTBI primers, then second-round multiplex PCR. TCRdb processed the multiplex PCR reads anew with MiXCR; each CDR3 protein has one entry. This sample yields some 410,000 distinct CDR3 sequences, of which roughly 21% are seen a single time; roughly 3% belongs to the top ten. The CDR3 sequence is 15 residues long. Trimming cost V 0 bases and J 4 bases, with 11 bases left between them. CDR1 is SGDLS, CDR2 YYNGEE, per germline. The record originates from a study of Graves' ophthalmopathy and Graves' hyperthyroidism.

The sequence came from a woman aged 18-29 years with stable Graves' hyperthyroidism. The gene calls are TRBV9 and TRBJ1-5; D perhaps matches TRBD1 (5 bases). The sequencing input was peripheral blood. CDR3 protein: CASSVGEGRNQPQHF. Written as DNA, the CDR3 is TGTGCCAGCAGCGTAGGGGAGGGGCGAAATCAGCCCCAGCATTTT.